A selection of T cell receptor beta chains follows, all from one sample in a study of CD8+ T cells in alopecia areata. The method was immunoSEQ multiplex PCR; TCRdb's version includes in-frame clones alone and lacks a portion of them. The top ten hold 45% to 60% of the sample, which has about 64,000 clones, around 47% seen once. Sequencing was carried out using NKG2D-low CD8+ T cells sorted from blood. The receptors shown here come from a human donor with alopecia areata. The CDR3 runs from the conserved cysteine through the conserved F or W. D genes are given only for firm matches. A row's size may be missing; if present it is once, few, many or a size class.

>TRBV28|TRBJ2-5|NA|NA
TGTGCCAGCAGTTTAAATCAGGGTGGGGAGACCCAGTACTTC
CASSLNQGGETQYF
>TRBV29-1|TRBJ2-7|NA|NA
TGCAGCGTTGAAAAGCAGGGAAGCTCCTACGAGCAGTACTTC
CSVEKQGSSYEQYF
>TRBV2|TRBJ1-4|NA|NA
TGTGCCAGCAGTCCAAGCCATGCAACTAATGAAAAACTGTTTTTT
CASSPSHATNEKLFF
>TRBV29-1|TRBJ2-7|few|TRBD2
TGCAGCGTTGAAGCCCTCCCATTCCAGCGGGAGAATTACGAGCAGTACTTC
CSVEALPFQRENYEQYF
>TRBV6-4|TRBJ2-3|few|TRBD1
TGTGCCAGCATGGACAGGGAGACAGATACGCAGTATTTT
CASMDRETDTQYF
>TRBV28|TRBJ2-3|few|TRBD1
TGTGCCAGCAGTCCGACAGGGGACCGCACAGATACGCAGTATTTT
CASSPTGDRTDTQYF
>TRBV5-1|TRBJ2-7|few|NA
TGCGCCAGCACGTGGGGTAACGAGCAGTACTTC
CASTWGNEQYF
>TRBV4-3|TRBJ2-7|large|NA
TGCGCCAGCAGCCAAGGGTGGTTCGAAGGGGGGGGGCCCTCCTACGAGCAGTACTTC
CASSQGWFEGGGPSYEQYF
>TRBV29-1|TRBJ2-2|NA|NA
TGCAGCTCCTGGGCAGGCGGCACCGGGGAGCTGTTTTTT
CSSWAGGTGELFF
>TRBV5-6|TRBJ2-5|NA|NA
TGTGCCAGCAGCTTGCAGGCGAGACAAGAGACCCAGTACTTC
CASSLQARQETQYF
>TRBV23-1|TRBJ1-4|few|TRBD1
TGCGCCAGCAGTCCGACAGGGGGAAATCGAACTAATGAAAAACTGTTTTTT
CASSPTGGNRTNEKLFF
>TRBV10-3|TRBJ1-1|few|NA
TGTGCCATCAGTGAGGGGGCCCACATGAACACTGAAGCTTTCTTT
CAISEGAHMNTEAFF
>TRBV29-1|TRBJ1-6|few|NA
TGCAGCGCCCGGGACACTCCAATTAATTCACCCCTCCACTTT
CSARDTPINSPLHF
>TRBV29-1|TRBJ2-3|few|NA
TGCAGCGTTGCGGAAATTGCGGGCACAGATACGCAGTATTTT
CSVAEIAGTDTQYF
>TRBV7-9|TRBJ1-2|NA|TRBD1
TGTGCCAGCAGCTTAGCCTCCGGACAGGGCCAATATGGCTACACCTTC
CASSLASGQGQYGYTF
>TRBV5-6|TRBJ2-3|NA|TRBD1
TGTGCCAGCAGCTCGTCCCCGGGACAGGGGGCCGCAGATACGCAGTATTTT
CASSSSPGQGAADTQYF
>TRBV7-2|TRBJ1-1|once|NA
TGTGCCAGCAGCTTAAGCCTGACACCCAACACTGAAGCTTTCTTT
CASSLSLTPNTEAFF
>TRBV7-2|TRBJ2-7|once|TRBD1
TGTGCCAGCCTTAAGGGGGCAGGATCCTACGAGCAGTACTTC
CASLKGAGSYEQYF
>TRBV28|TRBJ2-4|NA|NA
TGTGCCAGCAGTTTATGGTCCCTCTTAGGCGGGACGCTAGCCAAAAACATTCAGTACTTC
CASSLWSLLGGTLAKNIQYF
>TRBV9|TRBJ2-7|NA|NA
TGTGCCAGCAGCGTAGGAGGAGGGGGTGACAAGCAGTACTTC
CASSVGGGGDKQYF
>TRBV19|TRBJ2-1|NA|NA
TGTGCCAGTAGTATATTGGCGGGAACCTACAATGAGCAGTTCTTC
CASSILAGTYNEQFF
>TRBV29-1|TRBJ1-2|few|NA
TGCAGCGTCGTGGTGACCTATGGCTACACCTTC
CSVVVTYGYTF
>TRBV9|TRBJ2-6|NA|TRBD1
TGTGCCAGCAGCCCCCCGACAGGGGCTGGGGCCAACGTCCTGACTTTC
CASSPPTGAGANVLTF
>TRBV28|TRBJ2-5|few|TRBD1
TGTGCCACCGATAATGTAAGGGGACAGGGGATCAGTCAAGAGACCCAGTACTTC
CATDNVRGQGISQETQYF
>TRBV7-9|TRBJ2-2|few|NA
TGTGCCAGCAGCTTATTGGGTCCCGGGGAGCTGTTTTTT
CASSLLGPGELFF
>TRBV29-1|TRBJ1-2|once|NA
TGCAGCGTTGAAGATATGAAAGGACAATATGGCTACACCTTC
CSVEDMKGQYGYTF
>TRBV7-9|TRBJ2-3|NA|NA
TGTGCCAGCAGCCCTTTCCTCCCAAACCACCCGTATTTT
CASSPFLPNHPYF
>TRBV28|TRBJ2-7|NA|TRBD2
TGTGCCAGCAGTTCCCGACTAGCGGACCCGACGGGGCAGTACTTC
CASSSRLADPTGQYF
>TRBV7-2|TRBJ2-7|once|NA
TGTGCCAGCAGCCCTCCGTCGGGCCTTACCTACGAGCAGTACTTC
CASSPPSGLTYEQYF
>TRBV2|TRBJ1-2|NA|NA
TGTGCCAGCAGTGAGCGGGGACAATTAGATGGCTACACCTTC
CASSERGQLDGYTF
>TRBV29-1|TRBJ2-7|few|TRBD1
TGCAGCGTTGAAGTCTCAGGGGGATACGAGCAGTACTTC
CSVEVSGGYEQYF
>TRBV4-1|TRBJ1-4|NA|NA
TGCGCCAGCAGCCAGGACTCCGGACAGAATCCTAATGAAAAACTGTTTTTT
CASSQDSGQNPNEKLFF
>TRBV7-9|TRBJ1-1|few|NA
TGTGCCAGCAGCCAAGGGTCGGGGGCGACTGAAGCTTTCTTT
CASSQGSGATEAFF
>TRBV4-3|TRBJ1-3|NA|NA
TGCGCCAGCAGCCCAAGTCTTAGTGGGGGCTCTGGAAACACCATATATTTT
CASSPSLSGGSGNTIYF
>TRBV27|TRBJ2-1|NA|NA
TGTGCCAGCAGTAAGCTAAGCTCCTACAATGAGCAGTTCTTC
CASSKLSSYNEQFF